This passage covers 23 T cell receptor beta chains from one sample sequenced in a study of T-cell memory formation after mild COVID-19. TCRdb ran MiXCR on the 5' RACE reads and lists one entry per CDR3 protein. Of 560,000 or so distinct CDR3 sequences listed, roughly 17% are singletons. The sequenced sample was PBMCs or a T cell subset sorted from them (not recorded which). These receptors came from an adult woman who had mild COVID-19 (a few samples of this study predate the infection). Cell type and time point are not known.

This clonotype showed up many times. The CDR3 is CASGYTDTQYF. The CDR3 DNA reads TGCGCCAGCGGATACACAGATACGCAGTATTTT. This rearrangement joins TRBV5-1 to TRBJ2-3; no definite D call. Germline CDR1 reads SGHRS; CDR2 reads YFSETQ. The CDR3 contains 11 residues. V was cut by 7 bases and J by 2 bases, with 5 bases left in between. Using reference TRBV5-1 and TRBJ2-3 for the parts outside the CDR3, the full variable domain is KAGVTQTPRYLIKTRGQQVTLSCSPISGHRSVSWYQQTPGQGLQFLFEYFSETQRNKGNFPGRFSGRQFSNSRSEMNVSTLELGDSALYLCASGYTDTQYFGPGTRLTVL.

Notes on this clonotype: One junction end does not reproduce the germline sequence, and a read error may be involved. V usage is TRBV9 and J usage is TRBJ2-5; D is uncertain. The CDR3 length is 16 residues. Looked up from germline, CDR1 is SGDLS and CDR2 is YYNGEE. CDR3 nucleotide sequence: TGTGCCAGCAGAGTAGCTATCTCCCCCTTGGTTGAGACCCAGTACTTC. Residues: CASRVAISPLVETQYF. Combining the CDR3 with reference TRBV9 and TRBJ2-5 gives the whole variable domain DSGVTQTPKHLITATGQRVTLRCSPRSGDLSVYWYQQSLDQGLQFLIQYYNGEERAKGNILERFSAQQFPDLHSELNLSSLELGDSALYFCASRVAISPLVETQYFGPGTRLLVL.

V usage is TRBV28 and J usage is TRBJ2-3; TRBD2 agrees at 13 bases. J gave up 5 bases and V 6 bases, and 8 bases lay outside the gene matches. The CDR3 totals 16 residues. Germline V gene lookup returns CDR1 MDHEN and CDR2 SYDVKM. The CDR3 DNA follows: TGTGCCAGCAGGGGGGGACTAGCGGGACCACGAGATACGCAGTATTTT. It codes for CASRGGLAGPRDTQYF.

V gene TRBV5-1 combines with J gene TRBJ1-1, with D tentatively TRBD1 (5 bases). CDR3 length: 15 amino acids. Germline assignment: CDR1 SGHRS and CDR2 YFSETQ. V was cut by 0 bases and J by 4 bases, with 13 bases left in between. CDR3 region: CASSLAGDGATEAFF. The CDR3 bases are TGCGCCAGCAGCTTGGCTGGGGACGGGGCCACTGAAGCTTTCTTT.

This clonotype was seen a handful of times. The rearrangement uses TRBV4-1 and TRBJ2-7; D uncertain. Germline V lookup: CDR1 MGHRA, CDR2 YSYEKL. Trimming took 4 bases from V and 2 from J, leaving 9 bases between them. CDR3 length: 13 amino acids. DNA for the CDR3: TGCGCCAGCAGCCTGAAGGAAGCCTACGAGCAGTACTTC. Residues: CASSLKEAYEQYF.

This clonotype was found a few times. V usage is TRBV6-6 and J usage is TRBJ2-7; D not resolved. Germline CDR1 reads MNHNY; CDR2 reads SVGAGI (reference sequence). V was trimmed by 2 bases and J by 5 bases, leaving 25 bases between them. There are 18 residues in the CDR3. The CDR3 loop reads CASSYDPLSPVGMDEQYF. The CDR3 nucleotides are TGTGCCAGCAGTTACGACCCCCTCTCTCCAGTTGGGATGGACGAGCAGTACTTC.

This clonotype has a count of ten or more. The rearrangement uses TRBV6-2 or TRBV6-3 and TRBJ1-1; 8 nucleotides line up with TRBD1. CDR1 and CDR2 from the germline V gene are MNHEY and SVGEGT. Germline trimming cut 8 bases from V and 4 bases from J; bases unmatched to any gene: 18. CDR3 size: 17 residues. DNA for the CDR3: TGTGCCAGCCGTACTATCCGCGGACAGGGTTATAGCACTGAAGCTTTCTTT. Translation gives CASRTIRGQGYSTEAFF.

This rearrangement joins TRBV14 to TRBJ2-4, with 9 bases lining up with TRBD2. Trimming cost V 6 bases and J 6 bases; bases outside gene matches: 3. Per germline, CDR1 SGHDN and CDR2 FVKESK. The CDR3 extends over 13 amino acids. The DNA for the CDR3 is TGTGCCAGCAGACCAGCGGGGGGAAACATTCAGTACTTC. Its translation is CASRPAGGNIQYF.

This clonotype was seen only a few times. The chain is built from TRBV7-2 and TRBJ2-7, with 9 bases matching TRBD2. The length of the CDR3 is 15 residues. The germline gives CDR1 SGHTA, CDR2 FQGNSA. Unmatched junction bases numbered 9, after V lost 5 bases and J lost 4 bases. The CDR3 coding sequence is TGTGCCAGCAGCCCCTACATGACTAGCGGATACGAGCAGTACTTC. It codes for CASSPYMTSGYEQYF.

The J gene is TRBJ2-7, the V gene TRBV4-2; TRBD2 might be the D (6 bases). This CDR3 region has 15 residues. V lost 0 bases to trimming and J lost 3 bases, with 12 bases between them. Per germline, CDR1 LGHNA and CDR2 YNFKEQ. CDR3 nucleotides: TGTGCCAGCAGCCAAGATTGGGGGGATTTCTACGAGCAGTACTTC. This sequence encodes CASSQDWGDFYEQYF.

V usage is TRBV12-3 or TRBV12-4 and J usage is TRBJ2-6, with D perhaps matching TRBD1 (5 bases). V was clipped by 2 bases and J by 6 bases, with 8 bases between them. The CDR3 totals 14 residues. CDR3 residues: CASSLRGKANVLTF. The DNA for the CDR3 is TGTGCCAGCAGTTTAAGGGGCAAGGCCAACGTCCTGACTTTC.

This clonotype has a handful of counts. This chain connects TRBV12-3 or TRBV12-4 to TRBJ1-2; 7 bases agree with TRBD1. CDR3 length equals 14 residues. Trimming at V came to 4 bases and at J to 4 bases, leaving 6 bases not matched to a gene. The DNA of the CDR3 is TGTGCCAGCAGTTACCCGGGACAGCCCTATGGCTACACCTTC. Protein: CASSYPGQPYGYTF.

This clonotype is a singleton in its sample. V usage is TRBV15 and J usage is TRBJ2-1; D is unresolved. In germline, CDR1 is LNHNV, CDR2 YYDKDF (reference sequence). Trimming pared 5 bases from V and 5 bases from J, leaving 13 bases between. The CDR3 spans 14 residues. DNA of the CDR3: TGTGCCACCAGCGATCTGCGTCCGGACAATGAGCAGTTCTTC. It encodes CATSDLRPDNEQFF.

This clonotype was recorded a few times. CDR3 sequence (DNA): TGCGCCAGCAGCTTGGCGGGGGGAACCCTTTCCTACAATGAGCAGTTCTTC. It specifies CASSLAGGTLSYNEQFF. This chain joins TRBV5-1 and TRBJ2-1; 7 positions match TRBD2. Germline lookup yields CDR1 SGHRS and CDR2 YFSETQ. J gave up 1 base and V 0 bases, and 7 bases lay outside the gene matches. There are 17 residues in the CDR3.

The chain has TRBV5-1 and TRBJ1-5; possible D gene TRBD1, 5 bases. This CDR3 contains 15 residues. Trimming shortened V by 1 base and J by 0 bases, and 8 bases separated the two germline ends. Germline lookup yields CDR1 SGHRS and CDR2 YFSETQ. The DNA of the CDR3 is TGCGCCAGCAGCTTGACAGGAACTAGCAATCAGCCCCAGCATTTT. Translated: CASSLTGTSNQPQHF.

The chain employs TRBV12-3 or TRBV12-4 and TRBJ1-1; 8 bases are shared with TRBD1. This CDR3 has 14 residues. V lost 4 bases and J lost 7; bases outside the gene matches: 8. The CDR3 loop is CASSSQTGVREAFF. The CDR3 DNA sequence: TGTGCCAGCAGTTCCCAGACAGGGGTCCGTGAAGCTTTCTTT.

This clonotype turned up a few times. The chain employs TRBV29-1 and TRBJ2-1; 8 bases fit TRBD2. V lost 1 base to trimming and J lost 4 bases; unmatched junction nucleotides: 9. The CDR3 length is 16 residues. In germline, CDR1 is SQVTM, CDR2 ANQGSEA. For the CDR3, the DNA is TGCAGCGTTGAAGCCCCGAGGGGCGGGAGGTACAATGAGCAGTTCTTC. This sequence encodes CSVEAPRGGRYNEQFF.

The chain carries TRBV3-1 and TRBJ2-3, with 10 positions matching TRBD1. The trim removed 4 bases at V and 2 bases at J, leaving 6 bases unmatched. This CDR3 spans 16 amino acids. Germline V CDR1 and CDR2: LGHDT, YNNKEL (reference sequence). CDR3 bases: TGTGCCAGCAGCCGCCGACAGGGGGCAAACACAGATACGCAGTATTTT. Protein product: CASSRRQGANTDTQYF.

The CDR3 sequence: CASRAGTNTEAFF. The CDR3, as DNA: TGTGCCAGCAGGGCCGGGACTAACACTGAAGCTTTCTTT. V gene TRBV7-9 combines with J gene TRBJ1-1, with D tentatively TRBD1 (5 bases). The CDR3 runs 13 residues. The germline CDR1 and CDR2 sequences are SEHNR and FQNEAQ (reference sequence). Trimming left V 6 bases short and J 2 bases short, with 10 bases between.

There are many counts of this clonotype. The chain employs TRBV4-3 and TRBJ2-5; tentatively, D is TRBD2 (5 bases). This CDR3 has 14 residues. Between the trimmed V and J ends, which lost 0 bases and 5 bases, there was a span of 10 bases. From germline, CDR1 is LGHNA and CDR2 YSLEER. Here the CDR3 reads CASSQDEGTETQYF. DNA of the CDR3: TGCGCCAGCAGCCAAGATGAGGGAACGGAGACCCAGTACTTC.

The V call is TRBV5-4, the J call TRBJ1-3; 7 nucleotides match TRBD1. The CDR3 is made up of 14 amino acids. CDR1 and CDR2 (germline): SGHNT, YYREEE (reference sequence). Trimming cost V 5 bases and J 4 bases; bases outside gene matches: 6. The chain's CDR3 is CASSTGAPGNTIYF. CDR3 nucleotides: TGTGCCAGCAGTACAGGGGCTCCGGGAAACACCATATATTTT.

This clonotype was observed a handful of times. The chain joins TRBV20-1 to TRBJ2-7; 7 nucleotides line up with TRBD1. Germline CDR1 and CDR2: DFQATT and SNEGSKA (reference sequence). The CDR3 contains 15 residues. V lost 0 bases to trimming and J lost 1 base; unmatched junction nucleotides: 6. CDR3 in amino acids: CSARDTRTGSYEQYF. The CDR3 coding sequence is TGCAGTGCTAGAGATACGAGGACAGGTTCCTACGAGCAGTACTTC.

J is TRBJ1-1 and V is TRBV7-9, with 7 bases fitting TRBD1. J gave up 2 bases and V 4 bases, and 7 bases lay outside the gene matches. The germline V gene has CDR1 SEHNR and CDR2 FQNEAQ (reference sequence). The CDR3 runs to 15 residues. Here the CDR3 DNA reads TGTGCCAGCAGCTCCCCGGGACAGCAAAACACTGAAGCTTTCTTT. Translating gives CASSSPGQQNTEAFF. Using reference TRBV7-9 and TRBJ1-1 for the parts outside the CDR3, the full variable domain is DTGVSQNPRHKITKRGQNVTFRCDPISEHNRLYWYRQTLGQGPEFLTYFQNEAQLEKSRLLSDRFSAERPKGSFSTLEIQRTEQGDSAMYLCASSSPGQQNTEAFFGQGTRLTVV.